This T cell receptor beta chain was identified during a study of T cell responses to AZD1222 COVID-19 vaccine. Profiled with immunoSEQ multiplex PCR; TCRdb holds only in-frame clones, not every one. The sample has some 82,000 clones; approximately 90% are singletons. This material consisted of peripheral blood, taken on day 0 of AZD1222 vaccination. This clonotype was obtained from an adult in good health.

The CDR3 sequence is CASSRVFRNEQYF. CDR3 nucleotide sequence: TGTGCCAGCAGCAGGGTGTTTAGGAACGAGCAGTACTTC. J is TRBJ2-7 and V is TRBV6-1, with a tentative D call TRBD1 (5 bases). V shed 6 bases and J shed 5 bases, with 14 bases lying between them. The CDR3 is 13 residues long. CDR1 MNHNS and CDR2 SASEGT come from the germline V gene.